The 31 T cell receptor beta chains reported below all come from one sample, sequenced in a study of OX40 agonist ivuxolimab in advanced cancers. The data were produced by immunoSEQ multiplex PCR, yet TCRdb's version contains in-frame clones alone and is incomplete. This table has 57,000 or so clones, roughly 84% appearing once. Material: CD4+ or CD8+ T cells sorted from blood, obtained in a trial of the OX40 agonist ivuxolimab. Receptor source: an adult with an advanced solid tumor such as melanoma, head and neck, liver or kidney cancer.

This sequence joins TRBV5-6 and TRBJ1-2; a possible D gene is TRBD1 (5 bases). V gave up 2 bases and J gave up 4 bases, with 12 bases separating them. The CDR3 extends over 14 amino acids. The germline gives CDR1 SGHDT, CDR2 YYEEEE. CDR3 protein: CASSFLGDGYGYTF. CDR3 bases: TGTGCCAGCAGCTTTTTAGGGGATGGCTATGGCTACACCTTC.

The genes are TRBV4-2 and TRBJ1-1; D might be TRBD1 (6 bases). The germline gives CDR1 LGHNA, CDR2 YNFKEQ. The CDR3 totals 16 residues. Trimming removed 4 bases from V and 4 bases from J, with 19 bases in between. CDR3 nucleotides: TGTGCCAGCAGCCTACAGGGAATTGATGGGAGCACTGAAGCTTTCTTT. Its translation is CASSLQGIDGSTEAFF.

The rearrangement uses TRBV28 and TRBJ1-5; no reliable D call. Germline V gene sequence: CDR1 MDHEN, CDR2 SYDVKM. This CDR3 comprises 15 residues. With 1 base removed from V and 6 bases from J, the gap between germline ends came to 13 bases. The CDR3 DNA follows: TGTGCCAGCAGTTTATCCTCGGACGTGGGTCAGCCCCAGCATTTT. This translates into CASSLSSDVGQPQHF.

The chain links TRBV5-5 to TRBJ2-1; 7 nucleotides agree with TRBD2. The CDR3 contains 15 residues. V lost 2 bases to trimming and J lost 0 bases; unmatched junction nucleotides: 2. In germline, CDR1 is SGHKS, CDR2 YYEKEE (reference sequence). The CDR3 spells CASSFGGSSYNEQFF. CDR3 DNA: TGTGCCAGCAGCTTCGGCGGGAGCTCCTACAATGAGCAGTTCTTC.

This clone was seen more than once but under ten times. Within the sample, other DNA sequences also encode this same CDR3. The chain has TRBV28 and TRBJ1-6; D uncertain. The CDR3 has 14 amino acids. Trimming stripped 2 bases from V and 8 bases from J, with 10 bases between. CDR1 and CDR2 (germline): MDHEN, SYDVKM. CDR3 protein: CASSLEGAHSPLHF. The CDR3 nucleotides are TGTGCCAGCAGTTTAGAGGGAGCGCATTCACCCCTCCACTTT. Combining the CDR3 with reference TRBV28 and TRBJ1-6 gives the whole variable domain DVKVTQSSRYLVKRTGEKVFLECVQDMDHENMFWYRQDPGLGLRLIYFSYDVKMKEKGDIPEGYSVSREKKERFSLILESASTNQTSMYLCASSLEGAHSPLHFGNGTRLTVT.

The chain uses TRBV6-6 and TRBJ1-1; 8 nucleotides agree with TRBD1. V gave up 6 bases and J gave up 3 bases; unmatched junction bases: 9. Germline loops: CDR1 MNHNY, CDR2 SVGAGI (reference sequence). The CDR3 spans 15 residues. The chain's CDR3 is CASSLTTGDDTEAFF. The DNA of the CDR3 is TGTGCCAGCAGCCTTACGACAGGGGACGACACTGAAGCTTTCTTT.

This sequence joins TRBV9 and TRBJ2-5; possibly TRBD1 for D (5 bases). V lost 0 bases to trimming and J lost 2 bases, with 8 bases between them. The CDR3 is 14 residues long. The germline V gene encodes CDR1 SGDLS and CDR2 YYNGEE. CDR3 in DNA: TGTGCCAGCAGCGTAGGGGGCCTACAAGAGACCCAGTACTTC. Its translation is CASSVGGLQETQYF.

J is TRBJ1-3 and V is TRBV30, with D perhaps TRBD1 (5 bases). CDR3 length equals 16 residues. Germline loops: CDR1 GTSNPN, CDR2 SVGIG (reference sequence). V was shortened by 1 base and J by 0 bases, with 13 bases between the two germline ends. CDR3 nucleotides: TGTGCCTGGAGTGGGACTTGGGGCCACTCTGGAAACACCATATATTTT. It translates to CAWSGTWGHSGNTIYF.

This clone was seen just once. The V gene is TRBV11-3, the J gene TRBJ2-2; the D is unclear. Trimming cost V 5 bases and J 7 bases, with 8 bases left between them. This CDR3 comprises 12 residues. From germline, CDR1 is SGHNT and CDR2 YENEEA. The CDR3 DNA reads as TGTGCCAGCAGCGGACGAAGCGGGGAGCTGTTTTTT. It is translated as CASSGRSGELFF.

The V gene is TRBV6-5, the J gene TRBJ1-1, with D unresolved. CDR3 length equals 10 residues. CDR1 and CDR2 (germline): MNHEY, SVGAGI. V lost 8 bases and J 7 bases, leaving 8 bases between the germline ends. DNA for the CDR3: TGTGCCAGCGGACTACTTGAAGCTTTCTTT. Its protein is CASGLLEAFF.

The count of this clone is one. This chain uses TRBV11-2 with TRBJ2-3, with 7 bases lining up with TRBD1. J gave up 0 bases and V 5 bases, and 8 bases lay outside the gene matches. The CDR3 totals 16 residues. Germline CDR1 SGHAT, CDR2 FQNNGV. The CDR3 DNA sequence: TGTGCCAGCAGCCCCGGACAGGTCCTTAGCACAGATACGCAGTATTTT. Translation gives CASSPGQVLSTDTQYF.

This clone was found a few times. The chain recombines TRBV30 with TRBJ1-6; 7 bases agree with TRBD1. Germline lookup yields CDR1 GTSNPN and CDR2 SVGIG (reference sequence). V gave up 5 bases and J gave up 7 bases; unmatched junction bases: 11. CDR3 length equals 15 residues. CDR3 residues: CAWAHRTGRNSPLHF. In DNA, the CDR3 is TGTGCCTGGGCTCATAGGACAGGCCGGAATTCACCCCTCCACTTT.

The rearrangement links TRBV28 to TRBJ1-1; a possible D gene is TRBD1 (5 bases). The germline CDR1 and CDR2 sequences are MDHEN and SYDVKM. The CDR3 consists of 13 residues. V was shortened by 6 bases and J by 1 base, with 9 bases between the two germline ends. The CDR3 coding sequence is TGTGCCAGCAGATCCCAGGGGAACACTGAAGCTTTCTTT. It translates to CASRSQGNTEAFF.

The rearrangement links TRBV27 to TRBJ2-5, with D possibly matching TRBD1 (5 bases). V lost 5 bases, J lost 2 bases, and 12 bases lay in between. The CDR3 has 14 amino acids. CDR1 is MNHEY, CDR2 SMNVEV, per germline (reference sequence). CDR3 loop: CASSPPGLQETQYF. In nucleotides, the CDR3 is TGTGCCAGCAGTCCACCAGGGTTACAAGAGACCCAGTACTTC.

The chain is built from TRBV28 and TRBJ2-7; D is perhaps TRBD1 or TRBD2 (5 bases each). There are 13 residues in the CDR3. The V end lost 5 bases, the J end lost 4 bases, and 12 bases lay between the germline ends. CDR1 and CDR2 from the germline V gene are MDHEN and SYDVKM. The CDR3 is CASSGTVGYEQYF. In DNA, the CDR3 is TGTGCCAGCAGTGGGACCGTGGGGTACGAGCAGTACTTC.

This clone was counted a single time. V and J are TRBV10-3 and TRBJ2-7; TRBD1 aligns across 7 bases. The CDR3 spans 15 residues. Unmatched junction bases numbered 7, after V lost 2 bases and J lost 3 bases. Germline V gene data show CDR1 as ENHRY and CDR2 as SYGVKD. The CDR3 DNA reads as TGTGCCATCAGTGAGCCCAAGGGACAGAACTACGAGCAGTACTTC. It is translated as CAISEPKGQNYEQYF.

The genes are TRBV7-2 and TRBJ1-2; D not resolved. The CDR3 length is 15 residues. V dropped 0 bases and J dropped 0 bases, with 8 bases sitting between them. Germline V CDR1 and CDR2: SGHTA, FQGNSA. DNA of the CDR3: TGTGCCAGCAGCTTAGCCACCAGTCCTAACTATGGCTACACCTTC. Translated: CASSLATSPNYGYTF.

This chain uses TRBV29-1 with TRBJ2-7, with D perhaps matching TRBD1 (6 bases). CDR3 size: 15 residues. Germline-derived CDR1 and CDR2 are SQVTM and ANQGSEA. Trimming left V 6 bases short and J 1 base short, with 19 bases between. The CDR3 is CSVVPGTSTSYEQYF. The CDR3 DNA reads as TGCAGCGTGGTTCCCGGGACATCTACTTCCTACGAGCAGTACTTC.

This sequence joins TRBV4-2 and TRBJ2-7, with D possibly being TRBD2 (7 bases). The germline gives CDR1 LGHNA, CDR2 YNFKEQ. The CDR3 has 16 residues. Trimming left V 3 bases short and J 2 bases short, with 17 bases between. CDR3 coding DNA: TGTGCCAGCAGCCAGGGGGTGGGGGGGCGAGCCTACGAGCAGTACTTC. Translated: CASSQGVGGRAYEQYF.

This chain joins TRBV7-2 and TRBJ2-5; D possibly corresponds to TRBD1 (6 bases). V was shortened by 5 bases and J by 5 bases, with 15 bases between the two germline ends. Germline CDR1 SGHTA, CDR2 FQGNSA. This CDR3 has 14 amino acids. CDR3 loop: CASSPVGGRETQYF. In DNA form, the CDR3 reads TGTGCCAGCAGCCCAGTTGGGGGCCGGGAGACCCAGTACTTC.

Only one count was recorded for this clone. The chain uses TRBV27 and TRBJ2-7; 8 nucleotides match TRBD2. In germline, CDR1 is MNHEY, CDR2 SMNVEV (reference sequence). This CDR3 has 18 amino acids. The J segment lost 1 base and the V segment lost 6 bases, leaving 17 bases of the junction unmatched. This CDR3 is CASRSAGANGRGSYEQYF. CDR3 sequence (DNA): TGTGCCAGCAGATCAGCGGGAGCAAATGGTAGGGGTTCCTACGAGCAGTACTTC.

The chain couples TRBV2 to TRBJ2-2, with D uncertain. This CDR3 has 15 residues. CDR1 and CDR2 (germline): SNHLY, FYNNEI. V was clipped by 2 bases and J by 3 bases, with 10 bases between them. In DNA form, the CDR3 reads TGTGCCAGCAGTGAACGGGCGGCGGACACCGGGGAGCTGTTTTTT. The encoded protein is CASSERAADTGELFF.

The gene calls are TRBV7-2 and TRBJ1-1; D is unclear. The CDR3 runs 11 residues. V dropped 0 bases and J dropped 8 bases, with 4 bases sitting between them. Germline V gene data show CDR1 as SGHTA and CDR2 as FQGNSA. In DNA form, the CDR3 reads TGTGCCAGCAGCTTAGCAGCAGAAGCTTTCTTT. Its protein is CASSLAAEAFF.

The chain is built from TRBV29-1 and TRBJ1-4, with 7 bases fitting TRBD1. Germline CDR1 reads SQVTM; CDR2 reads ANQGSEA. CDR3 size: 18 residues. Trimming removed 4 bases from V and 3 bases from J; junction bases left unmatched: 17. The CDR3 nucleotides are TGCAGCGTTGCCACGCCCGACAGGGTTGTTTCGGCTAATGAAAAACTGTTTTTT. It specifies CSVATPDRVVSANEKLFF.

The V call is TRBV11-2, the J call TRBJ1-1; D is unclear. This CDR3 is 12 amino acids long. The V end was cut by 5 bases, the J end by 5 bases, with 9 bases between. Germline V gives CDR1 SGHAT, CDR2 FQNNGV. The chain's CDR3 is CASSAEVTEAFF. DNA for the CDR3: TGTGCCAGCAGCGCTGAGGTGACTGAAGCTTTCTTT.

V is TRBV6-5 and J is TRBJ2-6; D unresolved. Germline V CDR1 and CDR2: MNHEY, SVGAGI. This CDR3 contains 13 residues. Trimming left V 10 bases short and J 0 bases short, with 7 bases between. The CDR3 sequence: CATKSSGANVLTF. The CDR3 DNA reads TGTGCCACAAAGAGCTCTGGGGCCAACGTCCTGACTTTC.

About this clone itself: Sequence at one end of the junction differs from germline and may be a read error. This chain links TRBV2 with TRBJ1-6, with TRBD1 as a possible D gene (6 bases). This CDR3 has 15 residues. CDR1 is SNHLY, CDR2 FYNNEI, per germline. DNA for the CDR3: TGTGCCAGCACCCCGGGGGCAGGGCCTAATTCACCCCCCCACTTT. Protein sequence: CASTPGAGPNSPPHF.

The genes are TRBV2 and TRBJ2-5; 12 nucleotides align to TRBD1. This CDR3 is built from 15 residues. V gave up 6 bases and J gave up 5 bases; unmatched junction bases: 7. CDR1 is SNHLY, CDR2 FYNNEI, per germline. The CDR3 sequence is CASRAGTGGMETQYF. The CDR3 DNA sequence: TGTGCCAGCAGAGCCGGGACAGGGGGCATGGAGACCCAGTACTTC.

The genes are TRBV2 and TRBJ2-5, with 14 bases lining up with TRBD2. This CDR3 contains 15 residues. V lost 4 bases and J lost 4; bases outside the gene matches: 2. From germline, CDR1 is SNHLY and CDR2 FYNNEI. CDR3 protein: CASSGGLAGVETQYF. CDR3 coding DNA: TGTGCCAGCAGTGGGGGACTAGCGGGAGTAGAGACCCAGTACTTC.

J is TRBJ2-3 and V is TRBV7-2; 11 nucleotides agree with TRBD2. Germline V gene lookup returns CDR1 SGHTA and CDR2 FQGNSA. This CDR3 spans 16 amino acids. The V gene end was trimmed by 5 bases and the J gene end by 5 bases; junction bases not matched to a gene: 9. The CDR3 is CASSPLAGGPVDTQYF. The CDR3 DNA is TGTGCCAGCAGCCCGTTAGCGGGGGGGCCGGTAGATACGCAGTATTTT.

The chain couples TRBV4-2 to TRBJ2-3; the D is unclear. Germline V gives CDR1 LGHNA, CDR2 YNFKEQ. With 0 bases removed from V and 6 bases from J, the gap between germline ends came to 13 bases. The CDR3 is 15 amino acids. The CDR3, as DNA: TGTGCCAGCAGCCAAGATTTGTCCCTAACCGATACGCAGTATTTT. It codes for CASSQDLSLTDTQYF.